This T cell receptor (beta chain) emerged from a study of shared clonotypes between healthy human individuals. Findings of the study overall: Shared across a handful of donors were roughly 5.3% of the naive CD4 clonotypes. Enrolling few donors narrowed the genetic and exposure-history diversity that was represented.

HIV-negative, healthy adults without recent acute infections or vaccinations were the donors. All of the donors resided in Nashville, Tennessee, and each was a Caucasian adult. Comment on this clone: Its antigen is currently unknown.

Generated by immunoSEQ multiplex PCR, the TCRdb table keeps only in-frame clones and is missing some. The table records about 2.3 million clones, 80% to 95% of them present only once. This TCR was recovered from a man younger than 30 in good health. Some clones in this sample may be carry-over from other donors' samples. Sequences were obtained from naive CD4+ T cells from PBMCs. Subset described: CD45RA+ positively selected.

The DNA of the CDR3 is TGCGCCAGCAGCTTGGAGGGGGGAGCGCTAAACGAGCAGTACTTC. Translating gives CASSLEGGALNEQYF. The chain combines TRBV5-1 with TRBJ2-7; D may correspond to TRBD1 or TRBD2 (6 bases each). Germline V gene sequence: CDR1 SGHRS, CDR2 YFSETQ. Trimming left V 0 bases short and J 5 bases short, with 15 bases between. This CDR3 has 15 residues.